The source of this TCR beta chain is a study of T cell responses to AZD1222 COVID-19 vaccine. Here immunoSEQ multiplex PCR was the method, and the copy in TCRdb shows in-frame clones only, minus some. The sample holds approximately 110,000 clones, about nine tenths seen once. The material was peripheral blood, obtained on day 0 of AZD1222 vaccination. This clonotype originated in an adult in good health.

The CDR3, as DNA: TGTGCCAGCAGCGTAGCTGGGGCCGGTGGGGCTTCAGGGAGCAATCAGCCCCAGCATTTT. Translated, it gives CASSVAGAGGASGSNQPQHF. The chain recombines TRBV9 with TRBJ1-5; perhaps TRBD1 as D (5 bases). CDR3 length: 20 amino acids. V was shortened by 0 bases and J by 1 base, with 23 bases between the two germline ends. Germline V gene data show CDR1 as SGDLS and CDR2 as YYNGEE.